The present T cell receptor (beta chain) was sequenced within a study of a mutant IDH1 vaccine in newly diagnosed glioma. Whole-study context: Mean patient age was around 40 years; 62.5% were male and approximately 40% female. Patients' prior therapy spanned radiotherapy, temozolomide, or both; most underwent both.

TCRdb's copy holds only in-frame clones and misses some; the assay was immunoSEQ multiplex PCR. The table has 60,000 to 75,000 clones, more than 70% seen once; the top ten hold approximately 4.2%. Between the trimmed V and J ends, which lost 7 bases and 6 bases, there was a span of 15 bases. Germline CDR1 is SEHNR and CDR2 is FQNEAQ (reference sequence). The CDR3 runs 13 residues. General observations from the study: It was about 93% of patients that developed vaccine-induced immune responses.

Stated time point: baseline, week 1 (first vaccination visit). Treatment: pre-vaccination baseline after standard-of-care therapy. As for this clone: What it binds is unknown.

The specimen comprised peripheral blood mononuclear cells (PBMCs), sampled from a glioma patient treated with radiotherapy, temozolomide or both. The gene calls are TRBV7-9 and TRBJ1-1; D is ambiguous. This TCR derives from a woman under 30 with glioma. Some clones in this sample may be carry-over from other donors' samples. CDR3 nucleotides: TGTGCCAGCATCCCAGGACCGGAGCCTGAAGCTTTCTTT. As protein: CASIPGPEPEAFF.